These 14 T cell receptor beta chains were all obtained from the same sample, sequenced in a study of regulatory dendritic cells for organ transplantation. Measured with immunoSEQ multiplex PCR; TCRdb has only the in-frame clones, and not every one. This table holds about 10,000 clones, approximately 80% found once. Sorted T cells were CFSE-labeled and cultured approximately five days with allogeneic regulatory or mature dendritic cells at 1:10. These receptors have no known antigen. Sequencing used memory CD4+ T cells from blood cultured with dendritic cells. The subset was: CD45RO+ memory T cells. The receptors shown here come from a human donor in good health.

The genes are TRBV7-3 and TRBJ2-3; possible D gene TRBD2, 6 bases. V dropped 5 bases and J dropped 2 bases, with 11 bases sitting between them. The CDR3 has 14 residues. Per the germline V gene, CDR1 is SGHTA and CDR2 is FQGTGA. The CDR3 nucleotides are TGTGCCAGCAGCCCGGGACTGGTCACAGATACGCAGTATTTT. Its translation is CASSPGLVTDTQYF.

The V gene is TRBV6-1, the J gene TRBJ2-7, with 10 bases fitting TRBD2. Germline V gives CDR1 MNHNS, CDR2 SASEGT. V was pared by 4 bases and J by 2 bases, with 11 bases of the junction left unmatched. The CDR3 is made up of 17 amino acids. The CDR3 is CASSGQKNSGRTYEQYF. CDR3 nucleotide sequence: TGTGCCAGCAGTGGACAGAAAAATAGCGGGAGGACCTACGAGCAGTACTTC.

The V and J genes are TRBV2 and TRBJ2-5; TRBD2 aligns across 7 bases. The CDR3 consists of 15 residues. CDR1 and CDR2 from the germline V gene are SNHLY and FYNNEI. The V gene end was trimmed by 6 bases and the J gene end by 5 bases; junction bases not matched to a gene: 12. CDR3 nucleotides: TGTGCCAGCAGCGGGGGGTTTCAGTTTTTGGAGACCCAGTACTTC. This sequence encodes CASSGGFQFLETQYF.

The chain links TRBV7-3 to TRBJ2-7; 9 bases are shared with TRBD2. Germline trimming cut 5 bases from V and 4 bases from J; bases unmatched to any gene: 3. The V gene's germline CDR1 is SGHTA and CDR2 FQGTGA. CDR3 length: 13 amino acids. The CDR3 sequence: CASSPAGGYEQYF. CDR3 nucleotide sequence: TGTGCCAGCAGCCCCGCGGGGGGGTACGAGCAGTACTTC. The full variable domain, with the rest looked up from reference TRBV7-3 and TRBJ2-7, is GAGVSQTPSNKVTEKGKYVELRCDPISGHTALYWYRQSLGQGPEFLIYFQGTGAADDSGLPNDRFFAVRPEGSVSTLKIQRTERGDSAVYLCASSPAGGYEQYFGPGTRLTVT.

The V call is TRBV6-6, the J call TRBJ2-1, with TRBD2 matching over 11 bases. J was trimmed by 3 bases and V by 4 bases; bases with no gene match: 2. The CDR3 runs 15 residues. In germline, CDR1 is MNHNY, CDR2 SVGAGI (reference sequence). The CDR3 here is CASSSGTSGYNEQFF. CDR3 coding DNA: TGTGCCAGCAGTTCCGGGACTAGCGGCTACAATGAGCAGTTCTTC.

In the case of this clone: Mismatch with germline at one junction end may stem from a read error. The chain has TRBV7-7 and TRBJ2-5; 7 bases are a match to TRBD2. Germline loops: CDR1 SSHAT, CDR2 FNYEAQ (reference sequence). CDR3 length equals 16 residues. In DNA, the CDR3 is TGTGCTAGCAGCCCGGGCCCGGAGCGGGGAGAAGGGACCCAGTACTTC. Residues: CASSPGPERGEGTQYF. Together with reference TRBV7-7 and TRBJ2-5, the CDR3 gives the full variable domain: GAGVSQSPRYKVTKRGQDVTLRCDPISSHATLYWYQQALGQGPEFLTYFNYEAQPDKSGLPSDRFSAERPEGSISTLTIQRTEQRDSAMYRCASSPGPERGEGTQYFGPGTRLLVL.

The chain recombines TRBV6-1 with TRBJ1-5, with 9 positions matching TRBD1. This CDR3 has 16 amino acids. Trimming removed 4 bases from V and 5 bases from J; junction bases left unmatched: 9. CDR1 is MNHNS and CDR2 is SASEGT in the germline V gene. Here the CDR3 reads CASSALQGATDQPQHF. In DNA form, the CDR3 reads TGTGCCAGCAGTGCGTTACAGGGGGCAACGGATCAGCCCCAGCATTTT.

The rearrangement uses TRBV4-2 and TRBJ2-3; 8 bases are shared with TRBD2. There are 15 residues in the CDR3. Germline lookup yields CDR1 LGHNA and CDR2 YNFKEQ. V was clipped by 5 bases and J by 2 bases; unmatched bases: 6. The CDR3 region is CASSEQRGPTDTQYF. Written as DNA, the CDR3 is TGTGCCAGCAGCGAACAGCGGGGGCCCACAGATACGCAGTATTTT.

The chain is built from TRBV10-3 and TRBJ2-5; 10 bases match TRBD2. With V trimmed by 0 bases and J by 5 bases, 6 bases remained unmatched. The CDR3 is made up of 16 amino acids. Germline CDR1 ENHRY, CDR2 SYGVKD. The CDR3 protein is CAISESSAGGRETQYF. The CDR3 coding sequence is TGTGCCATCAGTGAGTCGTCAGCGGGGGGGAGGGAGACCCAGTACTTC.

Notes on this clone: Lacking the conserved final phenylalanine or tryptophan, this CDR3 likely reflects a read error. It is unclear where the CDR3 begins or ends on the DNA, so no DNA is shown, and the CDR3 is as TCRdb lists it. The J gene is TRBJ2-7, the V gene TRBV12-2; TRBD1 is taken as the D call from the table, unchecked against the DNA. TRBV12-2 is an annotated pseudogene. A total of 12 residues make up the CDR3, ends included. CDR3 residues: CASRDPSRDRVI.

The chain employs TRBV7-8 and TRBJ1-2, with a weak D call TRBD1 (5 bases). The V end was cut by 5 bases, the J end by 1 base, with 11 bases between. CDR1 and CDR2 from the germline V gene are SGHVS and FQNEAQ. This CDR3 spans 14 amino acids. Here the CDR3 reads CASSRGGVNYGYTF. CDR3 bases: TGTGCCAGCAGCCGGGGAGGGGTTAACTATGGCTACACCTTC.

V gene TRBV28 combines with J gene TRBJ2-7, with TRBD1 matching 9 bases. Germline values: CDR1 MDHEN, CDR2 SYDVKM. V was pared by 8 bases and J by 12 bases, with 11 bases of the junction left unmatched. The CDR3 spans 12 residues. The DNA for the CDR3 is TGTGCCAGCCTAAAGACAACGGGACAGGGGTACTTC. This sequence encodes CASLKTTGQGYF.

The rearrangement uses TRBV7-2 and TRBJ1-2; TRBD1 matches 9 bases. Germline V gene data show CDR1 as SGHTA and CDR2 as FQGNSA. The CDR3 loop spans 17 amino acids. With 4 bases clipped from V and 7 bases from J, the junction kept 16 bases outside the gene matches. CDR3 protein: CASSSWLQTGGGSGYTF. The CDR3, as DNA: TGTGCCAGCAGCTCCTGGCTACAAACAGGGGGCGGTTCTGGCTACACCTTC. Full variable domain (rest looked up from reference TRBV7-2 and TRBJ1-2): GAGVSQSPSNKVTEKGKDVELRCDPISGHTALYWYRQSLGQGLEFLIYFQGNSAPDKSGLPSDRFSAERTGGSVSTLTIQRTQQEDSAVYLCASSSWLQTGGGSGYTFGSGTRLTVV.

The rearrangement links TRBV11-2 to TRBJ1-2; 10 bases map to TRBD1. The V segment lost 1 base and the J segment 4 bases; nucleotides outside the gene matches: 6. Germline assignment: CDR1 SGHAT and CDR2 FQNNGV. The CDR3 has 16 residues. CDR3 in amino acids: CASSLGRTGGGYGYTF. CDR3 nucleotides: TGTGCCAGCAGCTTAGGGCGGACAGGGGGGGGCTATGGCTACACCTTC.